Reported below is one T cell receptor (beta chain). The primer mix had 60 Vbeta and 13 Jbeta primers. Assay: immunoSEQ multiplex PCR; the TCRdb copy retains only in-frame clones and omits some. The sample contains 120,000 to 150,000 clones, around 85% of which appear only once. This record comes from a study of cytomegalovirus exposure and HLA in healthy donors. Germline loops: CDR1 LNHDA, CDR2 SQIVND (reference sequence). This CDR3 has 15 residues. V lost 6 bases to trimming and J lost 5 bases, with 19 bases between them. This chain uses TRBV19 with TRBJ2-5; TRBD2 is a possible D gene (6 bases). Sequencing was performed on PBMCs. The sequence came from a woman in her twenties or thirties in good health and CMV-seronegative. CDR3 region: CASRNREVTEETQYF. CDR3 bases: TGTGCCAGTAGAAATAGGGAGGTTACGGAGGAGACCCAGTACTTC.